This TCR beta chain appears in the sequencing data of a study of shared clonotypes between healthy human individuals. As for this clone: The target antigen is unknown. This same CDR3 is encoded by further DNA sequences in the sample.

The table came from immunoSEQ multiplex PCR; TCRdb's copy has only in-frame clones and leaves some out. The sample holds fewer than 2.5 million clones, approximately 93% seen once. Overall study findings and caveats: There were few donors, and this limited the genetic and exposure-history diversity represented. Among non-shared clonotypes, generation probabilities were lower than among those shared by all four donors.

The germline CDR1 and CDR2 sequences are SEHNR and FQNEAQ (reference sequence). The germline V and J ends were trimmed by 6 bases and 0 bases, with 4 bases remaining between them. The length of the CDR3 is 12 residues. Each donor was a Caucasian adult residing in Nashville, Tennessee. The TCR comes from a man aged 18 to 29 in good health. Some clones in this sample may be carry-over from other donors' samples. The sequenced material came from naive CD4+ T cells from PBMCs. As to subset: CD45RA+ positively selected. V gene TRBV7-9 combines with J gene TRBJ2-3; D gene ambiguous. The chain's CDR3 is CASSPSTDTQYF. For the CDR3, the DNA is TGTGCCAGCAGTCCTAGCACAGATACGCAGTATTTT.